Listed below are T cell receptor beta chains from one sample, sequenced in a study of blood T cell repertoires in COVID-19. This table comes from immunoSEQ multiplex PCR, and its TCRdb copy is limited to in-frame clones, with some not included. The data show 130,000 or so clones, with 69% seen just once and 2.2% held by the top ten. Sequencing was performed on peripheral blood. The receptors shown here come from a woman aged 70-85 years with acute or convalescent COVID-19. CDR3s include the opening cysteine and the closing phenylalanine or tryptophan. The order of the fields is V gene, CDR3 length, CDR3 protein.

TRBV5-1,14,CASSPLGDSYEQYF
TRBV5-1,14,CASSLDGQYTEAFF
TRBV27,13,CASSLGDSREQFF
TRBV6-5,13,CAILMGLGYGYTF
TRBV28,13,CASSSAGGQPQHF
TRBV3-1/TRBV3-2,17,CASSQRGRLAGGYEQYF
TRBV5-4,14,CASSLLGQAYEQYF
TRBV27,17,CASSLSLALGVNSPLHF
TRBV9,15,CASSVGPGTAYEQYF
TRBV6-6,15,CASSYGTGLNTEAFF
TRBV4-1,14,CASSQAPANYGYTF